The 22 T cell receptor beta chains below were found in one sample sequenced in a study of blood T cells in healthy people across ages. A J-beta primer mix and a sample-barcoded 5' primer were used in a second PCR of roughly 7 to 12 cycles. TCRdb reanalysed the 5' RACE reads using MiXCR and keeps one entry per CDR3 protein. Among some 930,000 distinct CDR3 sequences listed, roughly 29% were seen once. These same records also appear under a second study, on T cells of mothers and their children.

Sequenced material: blood. The receptors were sampled from a woman in her forties in good health.

Concerning this clonotype: This may stem from a read error, because a much larger clone lies one nucleotide away. The chain uses TRBV10-3 and TRBJ2-3; a possible D gene is TRBD2 (5 bases). Germline lookup yields CDR1 ENHRY and CDR2 SYGVKD. V gave up 11 bases and J gave up 1 base, with 19 bases separating them. This CDR3 is 15 amino acids long. The CDR3 DNA sequence: TGTGCCGTCGGAGCGAGGGATCCGGGCACAGATACGCAGTATTTT. Protein sequence: CAVGARDPGTDTQYF.

This chain joins TRBV27 and TRBJ2-1; a weak D match, TRBD1 (6 bases). The J call is uncertain, as TRBJ2-7 better fits the DNA end. Germline-derived CDR1 and CDR2 are MNHEY and SMNVEV (reference sequence). The CDR3 has 16 amino acids. CDR3 residues: CASTKRGTSSYNEQYF. The CDR3 DNA sequence: TGTGCCAGCACCAAAAGGGGGACAAGCTCCTACAATGAGCAGTACTTC.

Only a few counts were recorded for this clonotype. In DNA, the CDR3 is TGTGCCAGCAGCTTACAAGGACAGTCGAGCTCCTACGAGCAGTACTTC. Amino acids: CASSLQGQSSSYEQYF. The rearrangement joins TRBV13 to TRBJ2-7, with a tentative D call TRBD1 (6 bases). The CDR3 runs 16 residues. Trimming left V 2 bases short and J 0 bases short, with 14 bases between. CDR1 PRHDT and CDR2 FYEKMQ come from the germline V gene (reference sequence).

This chain links TRBV3-1 with TRBJ1-2; TRBD1 aligns across 8 bases. J lost 7 bases, V lost 6 bases, and 7 bases had no gene match. The germline CDR1 and CDR2 sequences are LGHDT and YNNKEL (reference sequence). The CDR3 sequence is 13 residues long. The CDR3 DNA is TGTGCCAGCAGAGCGGGGACAGGCTCTGGCTACACCTTC. This sequence encodes CASRAGTGSGYTF.

The CDR3 region is CSARAGLAGAPNTGELFF. The DNA for the CDR3 is TGCAGTGCTAGAGCTGGACTAGCGGGGGCTCCGAACACCGGGGAGCTGTTTTTT. J is TRBJ2-2 and V is TRBV20-1; 13 bases are shared with TRBD2. The CDR3 is made up of 18 amino acids. Germline-derived CDR1 and CDR2 are DFQATT and SNEGSKA (reference sequence). J lost 0 bases, V lost 1 base, and 5 bases had no gene match.

This clonotype was counted ten times or more. V is TRBV7-3 and J is TRBJ2-3, with D possibly being TRBD2 (5 bases). Germline assignment: CDR1 SGHTA and CDR2 FQGTGA. The CDR3 is 14 residues long. V shed 4 bases and J shed 3 bases, with 11 bases lying between them. The DNA of the CDR3 is TGTGCCAGCAGCTCCACCGGGGTGACAGATACGCAGTATTTT. Translated: CASSSTGVTDTQYF.

Many counts were recorded for this clonotype. The chain uses TRBV7-9 and TRBJ2-1; TRBD2 agrees at 12 bases. Per the germline V gene, CDR1 is SEHNR and CDR2 is FQNEAQ (reference sequence). V was pared by 4 bases and J by 5 bases, with 9 bases of the junction left unmatched. The CDR3 totals 17 residues. Written as DNA, the CDR3 is TGTGCCAGCAGCTGGGGGACAACTAGCGGGGGGAACAATGAGCAGTTCTTC. This encodes CASSWGTTSGGNNEQFF. The full variable domain, with the rest looked up from reference TRBV7-9 and TRBJ2-1, is DTGVSQNPRHKITKRGQNVTFRCDPISEHNRLYWYRQTLGQGPEFLTYFQNEAQLEKSRLLSDRFSAERPKGSFSTLEIQRTEQGDSAMYLCASSWGTTSGGNNEQFFGPGTRLTVL.

The table lists this clonotype with a few counts. The J gene is TRBJ2-3, the V gene TRBV7-6; 7 bases match TRBD2. Germline assignment: CDR1 SGHVS and CDR2 FNYEAQ. This CDR3 contains 15 residues. V lost 6 bases to trimming and J lost 1 base; unmatched junction nucleotides: 7. The CDR3 protein is CASSSMAGGTDTQYF. CDR3 sequence (DNA): TGTGCCAGCAGTTCAATGGCGGGGGGCACAGATACGCAGTATTTT.

This clonotype was counted between two and nine times. This could be a read error, since a much larger clone is one nucleotide away. The rearrangement links TRBV12-3 or TRBV12-4 to TRBJ1-2; 7 bases are a match to TRBD1. This CDR3 is built from 16 residues. DNA of the CDR3: TGTGCCAGCAGGAGTGCCGGTCAGGGGGTGAACTATGGCCACACCTTC. It is translated as CASRSAGQGVNYGHTF.

The chain recombines TRBV2 with TRBJ1-6; D remains unclear. Germline V CDR1 and CDR2: SNHLY, FYNNEI. V lost 8 bases, J lost 4 bases, and 15 bases lay in between. This CDR3 spans 15 amino acids. The CDR3 here is CASGPRESYNSPLHF. Here the CDR3 DNA reads TGTGCCAGCGGGCCCCGGGAGTCGTATAATTCACCCCTCCACTTT.

This clonotype occurred many times. V usage is TRBV11-2 and J usage is TRBJ2-3; no clear D. Per the germline V gene, CDR1 is SGHAT and CDR2 is FQNNGV. The V gene lost 3 bases and the J gene lost 5 bases, with 12 bases spanning the gap. The CDR3 is 14 amino acids. CDR3 sequence: CASSLVPVGDTQYF. CDR3 DNA: TGTGCCAGCAGCTTGGTCCCGGTTGGAGATACGCAGTATTTT.

There are a few counts of this clonotype. V is TRBV5-1 and J is TRBJ2-1, with 10 bases matching TRBD2. The CDR3 has 17 amino acids. Germline V CDR1 and CDR2: SGHRS, YFSETQ. Trimming removed 0 bases from V and 8 bases from J; junction bases left unmatched: 11. The CDR3 DNA reads TGCGCCAGCAGCTTGGCCTCTCGGAGCGGGGGGGCCGATGAGCAGTTCTTC. Amino acid sequence: CASSLASRSGGADEQFF.

This clonotype was counted ten times or more. The gene calls are TRBV4-1 and TRBJ2-5, with D uncertain. The CDR3 is 15 residues long. V was clipped by 0 bases and J by 5 bases, with 13 bases between them. The germline V gene has CDR1 MGHRA and CDR2 YSYEKL. The CDR3 loop is CASSQDWLLPETQYF. DNA for the CDR3: TGCGCCAGCAGCCAAGATTGGCTGCTTCCGGAGACCCAGTACTTC.

The chain carries TRBV30 and TRBJ2-7; the D is unclear. V was clipped by 5 bases and J by 3 bases, with 8 bases between them. Germline values: CDR1 GTSNPN, CDR2 SVGIG (reference sequence). This CDR3 comprises 11 residues. Written as DNA, the CDR3 is TGTGCCTGGGGACGGTACTACGAGCAGTACTTC. Translated, it gives CAWGRYYEQYF.

This clonotype was observed at least ten times. The chain combines TRBV9 with TRBJ2-7; 11 nucleotides agree with TRBD1. The CDR3 loop spans 15 amino acids. Germline V CDR1 and CDR2: SGDLS, YYNGEE. With 0 bases clipped from V and 7 bases from J, the junction kept 6 bases outside the gene matches. Here the CDR3 reads CASSVGGQGAGEQYF. CDR3 DNA sequence: TGTGCCAGCAGCGTAGGCGGACAGGGGGCAGGAGAGCAGTACTTC. The full variable domain, rest sourced from reference TRBV9 and TRBJ2-7, is DSGVTQTPKHLITATGQRVTLRCSPRSGDLSVYWYQQSLDQGLQFLIQYYNGEERAKGNILERFSAQQFPDLHSELNLSSLELGDSALYFCASSVGGQGAGEQYFGPGTRLTVT.

In its sample, this clonotype was seen many times. The V gene is TRBV24-1, the J gene TRBJ2-7, with 9 bases matching TRBD1. Germline CDR1 KGHDR, CDR2 SFDVKD. The CDR3 has 16 amino acids. V dropped 1 base and J dropped 5; count of bases not matched to a gene: 8. CDR3 bases: TGTGCCACCAGTGATTTCATTCGGGACAGGGTGGACGAGCAGTACTTC. It translates to CATSDFIRDRVDEQYF.

This chain uses TRBV5-4 with TRBJ1-2, with a possible D match to TRBD1 (5 bases). The CDR3 sequence is 14 residues long. V lost 5 bases to trimming and J lost 8 bases, with 19 bases between them. Germline CDR1 is SGHNT and CDR2 is YYREEE (reference sequence). As DNA, the CDR3 is TGTGCCAGCAGAATAGTGGGAGGGGTGAAGGGCTACACCTTC. This sequence encodes CASRIVGGVKGYTF.

In regard to this clonotype: The junction differs from germline at one of its ends, possibly a read error. The chain couples TRBV15 to TRBJ2-7; maybe TRBD1 (6 bases). Germline V lookup: CDR1 LNHNV, CDR2 YYDKDF (reference sequence). This CDR3 region has 14 residues. This chain's CDR3 is CATGRGREAYEQYF. As DNA, the CDR3 is TGTGCCACCGGCAGGGGCCGGGAAGCCTACGAGCAGTACTTC.

The count of this clonotype is one. J is TRBJ2-1 and V is TRBV30, with D unresolved. V gave up 4 bases and J gave up 4 bases, with 8 bases separating them. The germline V gene encodes CDR1 GTSNPN and CDR2 SVGIG (reference sequence). The CDR3 totals 12 residues. The CDR3 DNA reads as TGTGCCTGGACCCCCCTGTACAATGAGCAGTTCTTC. Protein sequence: CAWTPLYNEQFF.

This clonotype was found a few times. V gene TRBV4-2 combines with J gene TRBJ1-6; no definite D call. Trimming removed 3 bases from V and 9 bases from J, with 18 bases in between. The CDR3 runs to 16 residues. Looked up from germline, CDR1 is LGHNA and CDR2 is YNFKEQ. The CDR3 DNA is TGTGCCAGCAGCCACGACCGGGCCCCCGATGGTTCACCCCTCCACTTT. Translating gives CASSHDRAPDGSPLHF.

This clonotype has more than one count but fewer than ten. CDR3: CASSSPGRYDEQFF. CDR3 DNA: TGTGCCAGCAGTTCTCCCGGGAGATACGATGAGCAGTTCTTC. The rearrangement links TRBV28 to TRBJ2-1, with TRBD2 as a possible D gene (6 bases). This CDR3 is built from 14 residues. Trimming took 4 bases from V and 8 from J, leaving 15 bases between them. The V gene's germline CDR1 is MDHEN and CDR2 SYDVKM.

This clonotype showed up many times. The chain recombines TRBV28 with TRBJ2-5; 11 positions agree with TRBD1. The CDR3 runs to 15 residues. The germline V gene has CDR1 MDHEN and CDR2 SYDVKM. The trim removed 5 bases at V and 3 bases at J, leaving 5 bases unmatched. The CDR3 here is CASSPGQGGKETQYF. The CDR3 nucleotides are TGTGCCAGCAGTCCGGGACAGGGGGGGAAAGAGACCCAGTACTTC.